The rows below give T cell receptor beta chains drawn from one sample of a study of blood T cell repertoires in COVID-19. Method: immunoSEQ multiplex PCR; TCRdb's copy keeps in-frame clones and lacks some. The sample contains about 220,000 clones, less than 90% of which appear only once. The sequenced sample was PBMCs or T cells enriched from blood (not recorded which). Receptors were obtained from a woman aged 25-40 years who had recovered from COVID-19. The CDR3 runs from the conserved cysteine through the conserved F or W. The D gene is left open where the match is weak. Rows may omit the clone size; those that give it use once, few, many or a size class.

J: TRBJ2-1
V: TRBV19
D: -
size: -
DNA: TGTGCCAGTAGTACGGGTCCGAGCTCCTACAATGAGCAGTTCTTC
CDR3: CASSTGPSSYNEQFF

J: TRBJ2-7
V: TRBV4-3
D: -
size: few
DNA: TGCGCCAGCAGCCAAGAACCCCTACCCCTCTACGAGCAGTACTTC
CDR3: CASSQEPLPLYEQYF

J: TRBJ1-1
V: TRBV4-2
D: -
size: -
DNA: TGTGCCAGCAGCCGGGGCAGCGGGGATAACACTGAAGCTTTCTTT
CDR3: CASSRGSGDNTEAFF

J: TRBJ1-1
V: TRBV7-2
D: -
size: -
DNA: TGTGCCAGCAGCTTAAAGGGGACTGAAGCTTTCTTT
CDR3: CASSLKGTEAFF

J: TRBJ2-1
V: TRBV7-2
D: -
size: once
DNA: TGTGCCAGCAGCCTAGACAGGTCCTACAATGAGCAGTTCTTC
CDR3: CASSLDRSYNEQFF

J: TRBJ1-2
V: TRBV18
D: -
size: -
DNA: TGTGCCAGCTCACCACCTGGGGAGGCCATCTATGGCTACACCTTC
CDR3: CASSPPGEAIYGYTF

J: TRBJ2-1
V: TRBV4-3
D: TRBD2
size: -
DNA: TGCGCCAGCAGCCAAGTAGCGGGGACTTACAATGAGCAGTTCTTC
CDR3: CASSQVAGTYNEQFF

J: TRBJ1-5
V: TRBV4-3
D: -
size: -
DNA: TGCGCCAGCAGCGCGGGGGCAGGGCTGAGCAATCAGCCCCAGCATTTT
CDR3: CASSAGAGLSNQPQHF

J: TRBJ2-7
V: TRBV21-1
D: -
size: -
DNA: TGTGCCAGCAGCCGGACCGGGACAGCCTACGAGCAGTACTTC
CDR3: CASSRTGTAYEQYF

J: TRBJ1-2
V: TRBV7-2
D: TRBD1
size: -
DNA: TGTGCCAGCAGCTTAAATGCGGGACAGGGCGATGGCTACACCTTC
CDR3: CASSLNAGQGDGYTF

J: TRBJ1-2
V: TRBV5-6
D: TRBD1
size: -
DNA: TGTGCCAGCAGCTCCGGACAGGGCGCGCAGGTCTATGGCTACACCTTC
CDR3: CASSSGQGAQVYGYTF

J: TRBJ2-3
V: TRBV4-2
D: -
size: -
DNA: TGTGCCAGCAGCAAAACACCAGGGAGCACAGATACGCAGTATTTT
CDR3: CASSKTPGSTDTQYF

J: TRBJ2-2
V: TRBV5-4
D: TRBD2
size: -
DNA: TGTGCCAGCAGCCCATGGACTAGCGGGGGAGCCGGGGAGCTGTTTTTT
CDR3: CASSPWTSGGAGELFF

J: TRBJ1-1
V: TRBV6-2/TRBV6-3
D: -
size: -
DNA: TGTGCCAGCAGCTCAGATTCCCCTGAAGCTTTCTTT
CDR3: CASSSDSPEAFF

J: TRBJ1-4
V: TRBV4-2
D: -
size: -
DNA: TGTGCCAGCAGCCAAGAAGGGGGAGGGGAAAAACTGTTTTTT
CDR3: CASSQEGGGEKLFF

J: TRBJ1-1
V: TRBV6-6
D: -
size: -
DNA: TGTGCCAGCAGTGACTCGGACTGGATGAACACTGAAGCTTTCTTT
CDR3: CASSDSDWMNTEAFF

J: TRBJ2-7
V: TRBV6-5
D: -
size: -
DNA: TGTGCCAGCAGACCGGGACTCCGGAGCTCCTACGAGCAGTACTTC
CDR3: CASRPGLRSSYEQYF

J: TRBJ2-1
V: TRBV3-1/TRBV3-2
D: -
size: -
DNA: TGTGCCAGCAGCCACTTCGGGACTCCACGCGGAAATGAGCAGTTCTTC
CDR3: CASSHFGTPRGNEQFF